This T cell receptor (beta chain) was identified during a study of OX40 agonist ivuxolimab in advanced cancers. Turning to the study itself: Ivuxolimab, an agonistic anti-OX40 (CD134) antibody, was given to patients. Study-level points and caveats: Clonal expansion was among the lowest in partial responders at 0.1-3.0 mg/kg, especially CD8+.

In its sample, this clone was seen once. Its antigen remains unknown. Within the sample, other DNA sequences also encode this same CDR3. The CDR3 consists of 15 residues. Germline V lookup: CDR1 GTSNPN, CDR2 SVGIG (reference sequence). V dropped 2 bases and J dropped 0 bases, with 11 bases sitting between them. Here immunoSEQ multiplex PCR was the method, and the copy in TCRdb shows in-frame clones only, minus some. The sample contains about 65,000 clones, roughly 87% of which appear only once. The J gene is TRBJ1-3, the V gene TRBV30, with D maybe TRBD1 (5 bases). The sequenced sample was CD4+ or CD8+ T cells sorted from blood, obtained in a trial of the OX40 agonist ivuxolimab. The sequence derives from an adult with an advanced solid tumor such as melanoma, head and neck, liver or kidney cancer. CDR3 sequence: CAWSPTDNSGNTIYF. The CDR3, as DNA: TGTGCCTGGAGTCCGACAGACAACTCTGGAAACACCATATATTTT.